The clone carrying this TCR beta chain was picked up many times. Its specificity is not known. Researchers amplified the TCR beta CDR3 regions from RNA transcripts. Researchers ran a first-round RT-PCR on the TCR CDR3 using the HTBI primer set. TCRdb re-analysed the multiplex PCR reads in MiXCR, keeping a single row per CDR3 protein. The sample lists roughly 530,000 distinct CDR3 sequences, roughly 15% seen once, with approximately 15% in the top ten. A NOSPECS grade of at least 4, a Clinical Activity Score of at least 3 and duration under 3 months were recorded in ophthalmopathy patients. The data derive from a study of T cells in Graves' hyperthyroidism and ophthalmopathy. Overall study findings and caveats: Ophthalmopathy was predicted by the model a median of approximately 6.6 months ahead of onset. Blood also contained most expanded thyroid clonotypes above 0.001.

Per germline, CDR1 SGHAT and CDR2 FQNNGV. This CDR3 comprises 14 residues. Deletions cut 4 bases from V and 4 bases from J, with 11 bases between. This chain joins TRBV11-2 and TRBJ1-5, with a possible D match to TRBD1 (5 bases). The sample taken for sequencing was blood. This receptor was obtained from a woman in her late teens or twenties with Graves' ophthalmopathy. DNA of the CDR3: TGTGCCAGCAGCTCCGGGGGGTTAAATCAGCCCCAGCATTTT. Translation gives CASSSGGLNQPQHF.